These 25 T cell receptor beta chains were all obtained from the same sample, sequenced in a study of blood T cell repertoires in COVID-19. Measured with immunoSEQ multiplex PCR; TCRdb has only the in-frame clones, and not every one. The sample has around 140,000 clones, 65% to 80% seen once; the top ten hold around 2.1%. Material: peripheral blood. These receptors were taken from an older woman with acute or convalescent COVID-19.

This rearrangement joins TRBV5-1 to TRBJ1-4, with D perhaps TRBD1 (6 bases). Germline assignment: CDR1 SGHRS and CDR2 YFSETQ. The CDR3 totals 14 residues. V lost 2 bases to trimming and J lost 5 bases, with 10 bases between them. The DNA of the CDR3 is TGCGCCAGCAGCTTACAGGGTAACAATGAAAAACTGTTTTTT. Its translation: CASSLQGNNEKLFF.

V usage is TRBV2 and J usage is TRBJ2-1; 8 bases are a match to TRBD2. V dropped 4 bases and J dropped 6; count of bases not matched to a gene: 2. The CDR3 is made up of 13 amino acids. CDR1 is SNHLY and CDR2 is FYNNEI in the germline V gene. This CDR3 reads CASSGLAGNEQFF. The CDR3 nucleotides read TGTGCCAGCAGTGGCCTAGCGGGCAATGAGCAGTTCTTC.

The chain uses TRBV6-6 and TRBJ2-5; 7 bases fit TRBD1. Losses at the gene ends were 2 bases for V and 1 base for J; bases not matched to a gene: 4. The CDR3 length is 15 residues. Germline assignment: CDR1 MNHNY and CDR2 SVGAGI (reference sequence). For the CDR3, the DNA is TGTGCCAGCAGTTACCCCACAGGGGCCCAAGAGACCCAGTACTTC. It codes for CASSYPTGAQETQYF.

The V and J genes are TRBV10-2 and TRBJ2-7, with 10 bases lining up with TRBD1. Germline V gives CDR1 WSHSY, CDR2 SAAADI. The CDR3 covers 16 residues. The V segment lost 3 bases and the J segment 0 bases; nucleotides outside the gene matches: 5. The CDR3 reads CASSDPGQGSSYEQYF. The CDR3 DNA follows: TGCGCCAGCAGTGACCCGGGACAGGGGAGCTCCTACGAGCAGTACTTC.

This clone was seen only a few times. V and J are TRBV5-1 and TRBJ1-1, with 7 bases aligning to TRBD1. CDR1 SGHRS and CDR2 YFSETQ come from the germline V gene. The CDR3 sequence is 16 residues long. J was trimmed by 0 bases and V by 3 bases; bases with no gene match: 8. The CDR3 region has the DNA TGCGCCAGCAGCTCAGGACAGGCCTTCATGAACACTGAAGCTTTCTTT. Its protein is CASSSGQAFMNTEAFF.

The chain has TRBV30 and TRBJ2-1; 8 bases align to TRBD2. This CDR3 has 16 residues. The V gene's germline CDR1 is GTSNPN and CDR2 SVGIG (reference sequence). Trimming removed 5 bases from V and 8 bases from J; junction bases left unmatched: 17. CDR3 in amino acids: CAWGGREREFSDEQFF. The CDR3 DNA follows: TGTGCCTGGGGGGGCAGGGAGCGGGAGTTCAGCGATGAGCAGTTCTTC. Using reference TRBV30 and TRBJ2-1 for the parts outside the CDR3, the full variable domain is SQTIHQWPATLVQPVGSPLSLECTVEGTSNPNLYWYRQAAGRGLQLLFYSVGIGQISSEVPQNLSASRPQDRQFILSSKKLLLSDSGFYLCAWGGREREFSDEQFFGPGTRLTVL.

The rearrangement uses TRBV27 and TRBJ2-1; D is possibly TRBD2 (5 bases). The CDR3 is made up of 13 amino acids. Germline V CDR1 and CDR2: MNHEY, SMNVEV (reference sequence). Trimming took off 6 bases at V and 16 bases at J, with 22 bases between the two ends. The CDR3 here is CASSQSPGVLEFF. The DNA for the CDR3 is TGTGCCAGCAGCCAGTCACCCGGGGTCCTGGAATTCTTC.

This chain joins TRBV4-2 and TRBJ1-2, with TRBD1 matching 7 bases. This CDR3 is 12 amino acids long. Trimming cost V 8 bases and J 8 bases; bases outside gene matches: 8. Germline CDR1 reads LGHNA; CDR2 reads YNFKEQ. CDR3 residues: CASATGEFGYTF. The CDR3 nucleotides read TGTGCCAGCGCTACAGGGGAGTTCGGCTACACCTTC.

The chain combines TRBV20-1 with TRBJ2-1, with 7 bases identical to TRBD1. Per germline, CDR1 DFQATT and CDR2 SNEGSKA (reference sequence). The CDR3 spans 14 residues. With 3 bases clipped from V and 1 base from J, the junction kept 3 bases outside the gene matches. DNA for the CDR3: TGCAGTGCTAGTCCACAGGGGTCCTACAATGAGCAGTTCTTC. This codes for CSASPQGSYNEQFF.

The chain is built from TRBV5-1 and TRBJ2-1; TRBD2 aligns across 8 bases. Germline CDR1 reads SGHRS; CDR2 reads YFSETQ. Unmatched junction bases numbered 13, after V lost 4 bases and J lost 4 bases. CDR3 length: 17 amino acids. The CDR3 here is CASSPLAGRALYNEQFF. Written as DNA, the CDR3 is TGCGCCAGCAGCCCCTTAGCGGGAAGGGCCCTTTACAATGAGCAGTTCTTC.

Details on this clone: Distinct nucleotide sequences in the sample also encode this CDR3. The gene calls are TRBV11-2 and TRBJ2-1, with 11 bases identical to TRBD2. Germline lookup yields CDR1 SGHAT and CDR2 FQNNGV. This CDR3 spans 15 amino acids. Trimming removed 5 bases from V and 4 bases from J; junction bases left unmatched: 4. The CDR3 DNA follows: TGTGCCAGCAGCCAGACTAGCGGGACGTACAATGAGCAGTTCTTC. Translating gives CASSQTSGTYNEQFF.

This chain uses TRBV27 with TRBJ2-1; 11 nucleotides agree with TRBD2. Germline V CDR1 and CDR2: MNHEY, SMNVEV (reference sequence). Trimming at V came to 4 bases and at J to 10 bases, leaving 12 bases not matched to a gene. The CDR3 has 16 residues. The CDR3 DNA reads TGTGCCAGCAGTTCCCTTAGCGGGAGGGGGCCAGGGGAGCAGTTCTTC. This gives the protein CASSSLSGRGPGEQFF.

CDR3 sequence: CASSQVSGANVLTF. CDR3 sequence (DNA): TGTGCCAGCAGTCAGGTATCTGGGGCCAACGTCCTGACTTTC. The chain links TRBV6-5 to TRBJ2-6; no firm D call. This CDR3 is 14 amino acids long. Germline V gives CDR1 MNHEY, CDR2 SVGAGI. Trimming cost V 5 bases and J 1 base, with 6 bases left between them.

The chain employs TRBV18 and TRBJ2-1; 12 nucleotides line up with TRBD2. The V gene's germline CDR1 is KGHSH and CDR2 LQKENI. Losses at the gene ends were 3 bases for V and 2 bases for J; bases not matched to a gene: 14. The CDR3 sequence is 20 residues long. CDR3 protein: CASSPYQNLASGRAYNEQFF. In DNA, the CDR3 is TGTGCCAGCTCACCCTACCAGAACCTTGCTAGCGGGAGGGCCTACAATGAGCAGTTCTTC.

V usage is TRBV9 and J usage is TRBJ2-1; 7 nucleotides agree with TRBD1. The junction had 9 bases not matched to a gene; V was cut back by 6 bases and J by 6 bases. Germline lookup yields CDR1 SGDLS and CDR2 YYNGEE. This CDR3 is built from 14 residues. CDR3 loop: CASIGQALPNEQFF. The CDR3 DNA reads TGTGCCAGCATCGGACAGGCTCTACCCAATGAGCAGTTCTTC. Based on the CDR3 plus reference TRBV9 and TRBJ2-1, the full variable domain is DSGVTQTPKHLITATGQRVTLRCSPRSGDLSVYWYQQSLDQGLQFLIQYYNGEERAKGNILERFSAQQFPDLHSELNLSSLELGDSALYFCASIGQALPNEQFFGPGTRLTVL.

By its share, this clone is medium-sized. The J gene is TRBJ2-1, the V gene TRBV9; 10 bases line up with TRBD2. The CDR3 is 17 amino acids. Germline CDR1 SGDLS, CDR2 YYNGEE. Trimming cost V 0 bases and J 7 bases; bases outside gene matches: 10. CDR3 in DNA: TGTGCCAGCAGCGTAGTAAGCCTAGCGGGAGAGGGAAATGAGCAGTTCTTC. Its translation: CASSVVSLAGEGNEQFF.

This chain uses TRBV6-1 with TRBJ1-3; perhaps TRBD1 as D (6 bases). The CDR3 spans 14 residues. V was pared by 3 bases and J by 4 bases, with 10 bases between. The germline CDR1 and CDR2 sequences are MNHNS and SASEGT. CDR3 in DNA: TGTGCCAGCAGTGACGGGGGGCGAGGAAACACCATATATTTT. Protein: CASSDGGRGNTIYF.

The CDR3 DNA sequence: TGCGCCAGCAGCGCACGTCCCGGGACCTACGAGCAGTACTTC. The encoded protein is CASSARPGTYEQYF. The rearrangement uses TRBV5-1 and TRBJ2-7, with D possibly being TRBD2 (5 bases). V lost 4 bases to trimming and J lost 2 bases, with 13 bases between them. This CDR3 region has 14 residues. Germline V gene lookup returns CDR1 SGHRS and CDR2 YFSETQ.

V is TRBV5-1 and J is TRBJ2-3; D remains unclear. The CDR3 loop spans 14 amino acids. With 1 base removed from V and 0 bases from J, the gap between germline ends came to 6 bases. Germline V lookup: CDR1 SGHRS, CDR2 YFSETQ. The CDR3 spells CASSLSRSTDTQYF. In DNA, the CDR3 is TGCGCCAGCAGCTTGTCCCGGAGCACAGATACGCAGTATTTT.

V gene TRBV10-3 combines with J gene TRBJ2-3; no clear D gene. V was trimmed by 7 bases and J by 4 bases, leaving 12 bases between them. This CDR3 spans 13 amino acids. Per germline, CDR1 ENHRY and CDR2 SYGVKD. CDR3 bases: TGTGCCATCACCCCAGCAGGCTCAGATACGCAGTATTTT. It yields the protein CAITPAGSDTQYF.

A few counts support this clone. The chain employs TRBV19 and TRBJ2-5; the match to TRBD1 covers 9 bases. V trimming: 6 bases; J trimming: 3 bases; junction bases outside the gene matches: 14. This CDR3 region has 17 residues. In germline, CDR1 is LNHDA, CDR2 SQIVND (reference sequence). The CDR3 is CASSPPGQGYREETQYF. CDR3 sequence (DNA): TGTGCCAGTAGCCCCCCGGGACAGGGTTATAGGGAAGAGACCCAGTACTTC.

The chain joins TRBV7-9 to TRBJ2-3, with 8 bases fitting TRBD2. Germline V gives CDR1 SEHNR, CDR2 FQNEAQ (reference sequence). The CDR3 length is 15 residues. Losses at the gene ends were 4 bases for V and 2 bases for J; bases not matched to a gene: 5. The CDR3 DNA follows: TGTGCCAGCAGCTCGGAGCGGGAGTACACAGATACGCAGTATTTT. Translating it yields CASSSEREYTDTQYF.

This clone showed up just a few times. V usage is TRBV25-1 and J usage is TRBJ2-2, with TRBD2 as a possible D gene (5 bases). CDR1 is MGHDK, CDR2 SYGVNS, per germline. This CDR3 spans 11 amino acids. V was shortened by 8 bases and J by 6 bases, with 7 bases between the two germline ends. The CDR3 sequence is CASEGAGELFF. Written as DNA, the CDR3 is TGTGCCAGCGAGGGAGCCGGGGAGCTGTTTTTT.

The chain uses TRBV19 and TRBJ2-3, with 8 bases that match TRBD2. Looked up from germline, CDR1 is LNHDA and CDR2 is SQIVND (reference sequence). This CDR3 is built from 15 residues. V shed 5 bases and J 1 base; nucleotides not matched to a gene: 5. CDR3 loop: CASSVLLAGTDTQYF. CDR3 in DNA: TGTGCCAGTAGTGTCCTACTAGCGGGCACAGATACGCAGTATTTT.

The chain couples TRBV6-6 to TRBJ2-5, with D possibly matching TRBD2 (6 bases). The germline CDR1 and CDR2 sequences are MNHNY and SVGAGI (reference sequence). The CDR3 is 14 amino acids. The ends were cut back, 3 bases at V and 4 bases at J, with 12 bases in the middle. The CDR3 DNA follows: TGTGCCAGCAGTTATGACCCCGGGAGAGAGACCCAGTACTTC. Protein product: CASSYDPGRETQYF.